Presented here are 8 T cell receptor beta chains from one specimen sequenced in a study of T cell responses to AZD1222 COVID-19 vaccine. Sequenced by immunoSEQ multiplex PCR; TCRdb stores in-frame clones only, minus some. The data contain about 200,000 clones, approximately 93% of them singletons. Specimen: peripheral blood, collected 28 days after the second AZD1222 dose. The receptors shown here come from an adult who received the AZD1222 COVID-19 vaccine.

The chain couples TRBV11-2 to TRBJ1-1; no clear D gene. Germline V gene sequence: CDR1 SGHAT, CDR2 FQNNGV. The V gene lost 7 bases and the J gene lost 1 base, with 19 bases spanning the gap. The CDR3 sequence is 16 residues long. This CDR3 reads CASMRSGRNGNTEAFF. Here the CDR3 DNA reads TGTGCCAGCATGCGTTCTGGGAGGAATGGGAACACTGAAGCTTTCTTT.

This rearrangement joins TRBV5-8 to TRBJ1-5; the D is unclear. Germline V CDR1 and CDR2: SGHTS, YDEGEE. Trimming removed 4 bases from V and 3 bases from J, with 11 bases in between. The CDR3 totals 14 residues. The DNA of the CDR3 is TGTGCCAGCAGCCCGGGAGGATACAATCAGCCCCAGCATTTT. Residues: CASSPGGYNQPQHF.

This chain uses TRBV3-1 (or the pseudogene TRBV3-2) with TRBJ1-4; maybe TRBD1 (6 bases). V was shortened by 1 base and J by 8 bases, with 8 bases between the two germline ends. The CDR3 loop spans 13 amino acids. Germline values: CDR1 LGHDT, CDR2 YNNKEL (reference sequence). CDR3 sequence (DNA): TGTGCCAGCAGCCAAGCGACAGGCGAAAAACTGTTTTTT. Its translation: CASSQATGEKLFF.

The chain combines TRBV19 with TRBJ1-2; D unclear. The CDR3 is 12 amino acids. Trimming stripped 6 bases from V and 4 bases from J, with 9 bases between. The germline CDR1 and CDR2 sequences are LNHDA and SQIVND (reference sequence). CDR3 sequence: CASSPDFYGYTF. The CDR3, as DNA: TGTGCCAGTAGCCCGGACTTCTATGGCTACACCTTC.

Note on this clone: Other nucleotide sequences from this sample produce the same CDR3. This rearrangement joins TRBV7-9 to TRBJ2-1; D uncertain. Trimming removed 4 bases at V and 1 base at J, with 5 bases between. The CDR3 consists of 13 residues. From germline, CDR1 is SEHNR and CDR2 FQNEAQ (reference sequence). CDR3 residues: CASSSGSYNEQFF. CDR3 coding DNA: TGTGCCAGCAGCTCCGGGTCCTACAATGAGCAGTTCTTC.

This clone was seen a single time. The genes are TRBV10-3 and TRBJ1-3; D is ambiguous. Looked up from germline, CDR1 is ENHRY and CDR2 is SYGVKD. V was clipped by 4 bases and J by 2 bases, with 12 bases between them. The CDR3 runs 15 residues. CDR3 in DNA: TGTGCCATCAGTGCCTCGGTGTCAGCTGGAAACACCATATATTTT. Translated: CAISASVSAGNTIYF.

The chain recombines TRBV4-2 with TRBJ2-1, with D perhaps TRBD2 (5 bases). Germline-derived CDR1 and CDR2 are LGHNA and YNFKEQ. The CDR3 is made up of 15 amino acids. Trimming cost V 1 base and J 8 bases, with 15 bases left between them. CDR3 protein: CASSQGILATDEQFF. The CDR3 DNA reads as TGTGCCAGCAGCCAAGGCATCCTAGCTACGGATGAGCAGTTCTTC.

The chain recombines TRBV4-2 with TRBJ1-3; 9 positions match TRBD1. The length of the CDR3 is 17 residues. After removal of 4 bases from V and 4 bases from J, the junction contained 11 bases not matched to a gene. In germline, CDR1 is LGHNA, CDR2 YNFKEQ. The CDR3, as DNA: TGTGCCAGCAGCCGAGAAGGACAGGGGAATATAGGAAACACCATATATTTT. It is translated as CASSREGQGNIGNTIYF.